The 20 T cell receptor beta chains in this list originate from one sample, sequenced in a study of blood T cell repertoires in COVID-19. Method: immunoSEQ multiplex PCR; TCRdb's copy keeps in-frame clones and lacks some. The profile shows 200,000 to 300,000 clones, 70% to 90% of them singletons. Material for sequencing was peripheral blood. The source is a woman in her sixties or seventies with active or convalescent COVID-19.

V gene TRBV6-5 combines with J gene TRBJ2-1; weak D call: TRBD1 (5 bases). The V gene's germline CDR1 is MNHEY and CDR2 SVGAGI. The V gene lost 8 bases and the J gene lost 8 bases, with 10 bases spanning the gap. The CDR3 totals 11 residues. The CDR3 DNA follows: TGTGCCAGCCCTAGGGGCTATGAGCAGTTCTTC. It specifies CASPRGYEQFF.

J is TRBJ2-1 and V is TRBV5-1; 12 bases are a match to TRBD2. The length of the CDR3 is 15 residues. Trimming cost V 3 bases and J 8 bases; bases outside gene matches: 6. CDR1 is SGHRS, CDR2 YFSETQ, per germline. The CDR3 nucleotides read TGCGCCAGCAGCTGGCTAGCGGGGGGGCCCGATGAGCAGTTCTTC. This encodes CASSWLAGGPDEQFF.

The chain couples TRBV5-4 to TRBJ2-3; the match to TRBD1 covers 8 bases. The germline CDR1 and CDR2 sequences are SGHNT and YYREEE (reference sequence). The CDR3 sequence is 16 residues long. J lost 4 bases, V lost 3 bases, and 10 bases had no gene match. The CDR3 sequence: CASSSPRQGQADTQYF. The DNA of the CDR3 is TGTGCCAGCAGCTCCCCCCGACAGGGGCAGGCAGATACGCAGTATTTT.

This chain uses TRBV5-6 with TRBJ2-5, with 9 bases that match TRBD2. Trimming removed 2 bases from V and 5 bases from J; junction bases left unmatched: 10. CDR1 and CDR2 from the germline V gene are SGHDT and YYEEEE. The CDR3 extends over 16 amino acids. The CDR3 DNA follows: TGTGCCAGCAGCTTCGGACTAGCGAGAGGAGGGGAGACCCAGTACTTC. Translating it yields CASSFGLARGGETQYF. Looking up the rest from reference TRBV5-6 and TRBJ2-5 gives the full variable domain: DAGVTQSPTHLIKTRGQQVTLRCSPKSGHDTVSWYQQALGQGPQFIFQYYEEEERQRGNFPDRFSGHQFPNYSSELNVNALLLGDSALYLCASSFGLARGGETQYFGPGTRLLVL.

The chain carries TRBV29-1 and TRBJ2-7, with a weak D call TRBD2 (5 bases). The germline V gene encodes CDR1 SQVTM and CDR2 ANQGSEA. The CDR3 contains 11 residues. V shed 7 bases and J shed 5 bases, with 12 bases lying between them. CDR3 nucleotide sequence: TGCAGCGCTGAGACCGGGGACGAGCAGTACTTC. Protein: CSAETGDEQYF.

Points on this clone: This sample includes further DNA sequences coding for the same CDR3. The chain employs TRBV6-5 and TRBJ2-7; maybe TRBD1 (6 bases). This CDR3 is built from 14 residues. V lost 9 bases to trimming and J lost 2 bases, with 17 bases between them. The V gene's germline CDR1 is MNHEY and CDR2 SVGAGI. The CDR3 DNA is TGTGCCAGTAGGACCACAGGGCTGCCCTACGAGCAGTACTTC. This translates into CASRTTGLPYEQYF.

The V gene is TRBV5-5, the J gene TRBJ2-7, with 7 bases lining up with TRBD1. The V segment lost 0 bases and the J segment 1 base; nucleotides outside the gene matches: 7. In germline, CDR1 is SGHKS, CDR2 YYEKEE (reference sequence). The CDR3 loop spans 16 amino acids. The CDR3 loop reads CASSLGTGRASYEQYF. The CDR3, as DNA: TGTGCCAGCAGCTTGGGGACAGGCCGCGCGTCCTACGAGCAGTACTTC. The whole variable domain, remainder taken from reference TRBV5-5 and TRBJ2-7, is DAGVTQSPTHLIKTRGQQVTLRCSPISGHKSVSWYQQVLGQGPQFIFQYYEKEERGRGNFPDRFSARQFPNYSSELNVNALLLGDSALYLCASSLGTGRASYEQYFGPGTRLTVT.

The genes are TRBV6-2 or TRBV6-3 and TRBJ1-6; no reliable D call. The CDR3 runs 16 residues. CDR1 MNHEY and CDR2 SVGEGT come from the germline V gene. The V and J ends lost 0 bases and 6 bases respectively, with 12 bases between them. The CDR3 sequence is CASSYSMGRGNSPLHF. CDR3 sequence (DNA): TGTGCCAGCAGTTACTCGATGGGGAGAGGTAATTCACCCCTCCACTTT.

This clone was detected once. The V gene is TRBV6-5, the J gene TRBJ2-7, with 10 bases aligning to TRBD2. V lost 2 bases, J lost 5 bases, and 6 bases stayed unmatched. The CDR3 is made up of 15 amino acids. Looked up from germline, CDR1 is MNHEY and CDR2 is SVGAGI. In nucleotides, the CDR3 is TGTGCCAGCAGTTACCATGCCAGCGGGGGGGACGAGCAGTACTTC. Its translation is CASSYHASGGDEQYF.

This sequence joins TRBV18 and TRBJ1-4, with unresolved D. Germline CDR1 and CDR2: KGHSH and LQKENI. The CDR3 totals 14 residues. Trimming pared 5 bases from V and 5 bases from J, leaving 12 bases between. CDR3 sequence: CASSLGQANEKLFF. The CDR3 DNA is TGTGCCAGCTCATTGGGCCAGGCGAATGAAAAACTGTTTTTT.

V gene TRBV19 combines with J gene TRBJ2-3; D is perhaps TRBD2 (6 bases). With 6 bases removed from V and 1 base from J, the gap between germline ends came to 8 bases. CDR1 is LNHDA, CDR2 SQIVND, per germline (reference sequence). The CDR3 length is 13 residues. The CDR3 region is CASRGGGTDTQYF. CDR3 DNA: TGTGCCAGTAGGGGGGGAGGCACAGATACGCAGTATTTT.

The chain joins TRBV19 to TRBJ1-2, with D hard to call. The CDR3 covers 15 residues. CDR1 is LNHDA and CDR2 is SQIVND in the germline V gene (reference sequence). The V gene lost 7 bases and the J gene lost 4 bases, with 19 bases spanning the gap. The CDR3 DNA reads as TGTGCCAGTAATTTCGGCGGGGAGAATAGCTATGGCTACACCTTC. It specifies CASNFGGENSYGYTF.

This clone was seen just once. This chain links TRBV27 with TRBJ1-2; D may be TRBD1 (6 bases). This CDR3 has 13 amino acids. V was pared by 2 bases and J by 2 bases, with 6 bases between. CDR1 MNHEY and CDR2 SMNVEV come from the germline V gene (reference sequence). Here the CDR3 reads CASSLDRNYGYTF. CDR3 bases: TGTGCCAGCAGTTTAGACAGGAACTATGGCTACACCTTC.

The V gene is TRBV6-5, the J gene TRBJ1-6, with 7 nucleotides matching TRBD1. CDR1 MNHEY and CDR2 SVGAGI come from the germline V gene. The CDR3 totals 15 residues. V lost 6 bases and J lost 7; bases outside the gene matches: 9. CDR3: CASRPATGPNSPLHF. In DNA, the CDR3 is TGTGCCAGCAGACCCGCGACAGGGCCAAATTCACCCCTCCACTTT.

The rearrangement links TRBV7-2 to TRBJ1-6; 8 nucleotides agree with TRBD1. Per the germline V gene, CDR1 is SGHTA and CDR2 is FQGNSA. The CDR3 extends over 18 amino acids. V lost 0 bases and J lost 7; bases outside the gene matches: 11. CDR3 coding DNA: TGTGCCAGCAGCTTAGCGGTAGACAGGGGTGGATACAATTCACCCCTCCACTTT. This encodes CASSLAVDRGGYNSPLHF.

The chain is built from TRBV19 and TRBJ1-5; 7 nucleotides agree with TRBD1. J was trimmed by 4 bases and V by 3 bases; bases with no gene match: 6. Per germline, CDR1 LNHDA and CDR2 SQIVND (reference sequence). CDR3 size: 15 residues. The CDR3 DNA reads TGTGCCAGTAGTATTGGAGGGGGCGGAAATCAGCCCCAGCATTTT. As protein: CASSIGGGGNQPQHF.

For the CDR3, the DNA is TGTGCCACCTCACAGGGGAACACTGAAGCTTTCTTT. Encoded protein: CATSQGNTEAFF. The V gene is TRBV19, the J gene TRBJ1-1; tentative D call: TRBD1 (6 bases). Germline V gene data show CDR1 as LNHDA and CDR2 as SQIVND (reference sequence). Trimming left V 10 bases short and J 1 base short, with 10 bases between. The CDR3 runs to 12 residues.

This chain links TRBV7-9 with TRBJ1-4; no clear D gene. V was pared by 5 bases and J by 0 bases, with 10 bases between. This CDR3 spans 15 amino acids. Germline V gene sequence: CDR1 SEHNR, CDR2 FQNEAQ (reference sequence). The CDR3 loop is CASSTRRTTNEKLFF. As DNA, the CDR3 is TGTGCCAGCAGCACGAGGAGAACAACTAATGAAAAACTGTTTTTT.

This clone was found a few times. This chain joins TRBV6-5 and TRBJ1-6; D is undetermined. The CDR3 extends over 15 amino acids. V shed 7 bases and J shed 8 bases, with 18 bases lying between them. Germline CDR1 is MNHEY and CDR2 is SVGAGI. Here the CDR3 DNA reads TGTGCCAGCATGTTTCGGGGAAATTTGGATTCACCCCTCCACTTT. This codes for CASMFRGNLDSPLHF.

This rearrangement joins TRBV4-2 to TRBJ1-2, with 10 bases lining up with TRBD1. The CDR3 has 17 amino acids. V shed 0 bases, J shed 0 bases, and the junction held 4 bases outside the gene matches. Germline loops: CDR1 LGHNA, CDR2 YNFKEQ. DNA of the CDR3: TGTGCCAGCAGCCAAGAGAGGGGACAGGGGACTAACTATGGCTACACCTTC. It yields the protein CASSQERGQGTNYGYTF.